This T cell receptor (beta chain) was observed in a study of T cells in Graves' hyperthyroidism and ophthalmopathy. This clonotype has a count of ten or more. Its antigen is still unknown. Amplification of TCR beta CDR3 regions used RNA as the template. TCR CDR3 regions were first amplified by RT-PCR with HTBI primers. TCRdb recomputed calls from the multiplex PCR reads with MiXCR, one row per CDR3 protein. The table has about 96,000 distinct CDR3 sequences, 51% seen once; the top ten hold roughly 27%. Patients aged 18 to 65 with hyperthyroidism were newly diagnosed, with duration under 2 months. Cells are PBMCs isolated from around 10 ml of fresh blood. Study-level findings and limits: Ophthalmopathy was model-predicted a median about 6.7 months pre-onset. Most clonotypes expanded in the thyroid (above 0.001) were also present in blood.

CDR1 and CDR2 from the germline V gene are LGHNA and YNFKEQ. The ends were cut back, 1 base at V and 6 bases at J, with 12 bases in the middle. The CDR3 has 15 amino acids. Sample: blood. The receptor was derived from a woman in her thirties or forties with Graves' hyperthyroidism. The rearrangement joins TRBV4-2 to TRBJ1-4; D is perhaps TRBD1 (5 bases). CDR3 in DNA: TGTGCCAGCAGCCAAGGCAACGGGGGGGATGAAAAACTGTTTTTT. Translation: CASSQGNGGDEKLFF.